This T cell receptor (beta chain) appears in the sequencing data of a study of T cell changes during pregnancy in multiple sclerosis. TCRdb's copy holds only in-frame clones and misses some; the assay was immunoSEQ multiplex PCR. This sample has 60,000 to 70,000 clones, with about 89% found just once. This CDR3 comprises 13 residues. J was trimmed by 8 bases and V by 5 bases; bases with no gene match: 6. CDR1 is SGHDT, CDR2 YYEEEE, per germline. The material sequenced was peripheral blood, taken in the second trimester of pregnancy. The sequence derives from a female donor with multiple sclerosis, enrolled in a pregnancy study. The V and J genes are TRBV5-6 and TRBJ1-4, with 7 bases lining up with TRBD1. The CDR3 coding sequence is TGTGCCAGCAGTAACAGGGGTAGGGAAAAACTGTTTTTT. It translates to CASSNRGREKLFF.